These 25 T cell receptor beta chains originate from one sample sequenced in a study of spatial heterogeneity in lung cancer. Via MiXCR, TCRdb re-called the 5' RACE reads, giving one row per CDR3 protein. The sample contains roughly 48,000 distinct CDR3 sequences, roughly 5% of which appear only once. The time point was: sample taken at primary tumor resection. Unsorted whole RNA from tumor, nontumor lung or frozen PBMC underwent sequencing. The sample here was PBMCs, taken at surgery. The origin of the receptors is a male donor with early-stage non-small cell lung cancer.

In this sample, this clonotype turned up many times. The chain uses TRBV12-3 or TRBV12-4 and TRBJ1-5; D remains ambiguous. V lost 6 bases, J lost 3 bases, and 9 bases lay in between. The CDR3 extends over 13 amino acids. CDR3 sequence reads: CASSPDTNQPQHF. The CDR3 bases are TGTGCCAGCAGCCCTGACACCAATCAGCCCCAGCATTTT.

In this sample, this clonotype turned up many times. The V and J genes are TRBV11-2 and TRBJ2-5; D assignment may be TRBD1 or TRBD2 (6 bases each). The CDR3 has 15 amino acids. Per the germline V gene, CDR1 is SGHAT and CDR2 is FQNNGV. Trimming shortened V by 2 bases and J by 1 base, and 11 bases separated the two germline ends. CDR3 region: CASSLLGGIQETQYF. In DNA, the CDR3 is TGTGCCAGCAGCTTACTAGGGGGGATCCAAGAGACCCAGTACTTC. Full variable domain (remainder filled in from reference TRBV11-2 and TRBJ2-5): EAGVAQSPRYKIIEKRQSVAFWCNPISGHATLYWYQQILGQGPKLLIQFQNNGVVDDSQLPKDRFSAERLKGVDSTLKIQPAKLEDSAVYLCASSLLGGIQETQYFGPGTRLLVL.

The chain uses TRBV7-2 and TRBJ1-4; D remains unclear. CDR3 length equals 12 residues. The germline gives CDR1 SGHTA, CDR2 FQGNSA. Trimming removed 4 bases from V and 4 bases from J, with 4 bases in between. CDR3 nucleotide sequence: TGTGCCAGCAGCTCCAGTAATGAAAAACTGTTTTTT. It codes for CASSSSNEKLFF.

Many counts were recorded for this clonotype. The DNA of the CDR3 is TGTGCCAGCAGCCCGACAGGGGCGGATACGCAGTATTTT. Amino acids: CASSPTGADTQYF. J is TRBJ2-3 and V is TRBV3-1; 8 nucleotides line up with TRBD1. CDR1 and CDR2 from the germline V gene are LGHDT and YNNKEL (reference sequence). The V and J ends lost 4 bases and 6 bases, in that order; junction bases with no gene match: 3. The CDR3 length is 13 residues.

The chain joins TRBV5-1 to TRBJ2-1; TRBD2 is a possible D gene (6 bases). V was shortened by 3 bases and J by 8 bases, with 15 bases between the two germline ends. Germline values: CDR1 SGHRS, CDR2 YFSETQ. The CDR3 spans 14 residues. For the CDR3, the DNA is TGCGCCAGCAGCTACTTTGCGGGAAGTGATGAGCAGTTCTTC. Its translation is CASSYFAGSDEQFF.

Many counts were recorded for this clonotype. The chain recombines TRBV11-2 with TRBJ2-3; 10 nucleotides align to TRBD1. With V trimmed by 4 bases and J by 0 bases, 4 bases remained unmatched. This CDR3 comprises 16 residues. Germline V CDR1 and CDR2: SGHAT, FQNNGV. For the CDR3, the DNA is TGTGCCAGCAGCTCGCGGACAGGGGGAAGCACAGATACGCAGTATTTT. Protein sequence: CASSSRTGGSTDTQYF.

CDR3 region: CASSPTTTNVGEQYF. The CDR3 nucleotides read TGTGCCAGCAGTCCTACAACCACGAATGTGGGGGAGCAGTACTTC. The chain carries TRBV6-2 or TRBV6-3 and TRBJ2-7; D gene ambiguous. This CDR3 comprises 15 residues. Germline loops: CDR1 MNHEY, CDR2 SVGEGT. V lost 5 bases to trimming and J lost 7 bases, with 21 bases between them.

This clonotype was recorded at least ten times. This rearrangement joins TRBV27 to TRBJ1-4; D gene uncertain. V lost 5 bases, J lost 0 bases, and 7 bases lay in between. The CDR3 contains 14 residues. Germline CDR1 is MNHEY and CDR2 is SMNVEV (reference sequence). CDR3 sequence reads: CASSPFSTNEKLFF. CDR3 DNA: TGTGCCAGCAGTCCCTTTTCAACTAATGAAAAACTGTTTTTT.

This clonotype was recorded many times. The V gene is TRBV20-1, the J gene TRBJ2-3, with 10 nucleotides matching TRBD2. The germline V gene has CDR1 DFQATT and CDR2 SNEGSKA (reference sequence). The CDR3 runs to 17 residues. V gave up 6 bases and J gave up 1 base; unmatched junction bases: 13. Here the CDR3 reads CSAGSSGSTSRTDTQYF. The DNA for the CDR3 is TGCAGTGCGGGGTCTAGCGGGAGCACTTCTCGCACAGATACGCAGTATTTT.

On this clonotype: One base away lies a much larger clone, so this may be a sequencing read error. J is TRBJ2-1 and V is TRBV6-5, with a tentative D call TRBD2 (6 bases). Germline V gene lookup returns CDR1 MNHEY and CDR2 SVGAGI. The CDR3 contains 15 residues. CDR3 loop: CASSYSGEAYNELFF. The CDR3 bases are TGTGCCAGCAGTTACTCCGGGGAGGCCTACAATGAGCTGTTCTTC.

This clonotype has only a few counts. J is TRBJ2-3 and V is TRBV5-1; the D is unclear. Germline loops: CDR1 SGHRS, CDR2 YFSETQ. The V end lost 4 bases, the J end lost 3 bases, and 9 bases lay between the germline ends. This CDR3 region has 13 residues. In DNA form, the CDR3 reads TGCGCCAGCAGCCCAGGACCAACAGATACGCAGTATTTT. Its translation: CASSPGPTDTQYF.

The sample holds many counts of this clonotype. The chain is built from TRBV20-1 and TRBJ2-5, with TRBD2 matching 9 bases. With V trimmed by 6 bases and J by 5 bases, 22 bases remained unmatched. Germline V gene lookup returns CDR1 DFQATT and CDR2 SNEGSKA (reference sequence). The length of the CDR3 is 18 residues. In nucleotides, the CDR3 is TGCAGTGCCAGGCCCCTCTTCGGGCGGGAGGGGGAGGAGGAGACCCAGTACTTC. Protein sequence: CSARPLFGREGEEETQYF.

The table lists this clonotype with many counts. The rearrangement joins TRBV4-2 to TRBJ2-1, with TRBD2 matching over 16 bases. CDR3 length: 20 amino acids. Germline CDR1 LGHNA, CDR2 YNFKEQ. Unmatched junction bases numbered 8, after V lost 3 bases and J lost 0 bases. The CDR3 is CASSQVGLAGGPSSYNEQFF. DNA for the CDR3: TGTGCCAGCAGCCAGGTGGGACTAGCGGGAGGGCCGAGCTCCTACAATGAGCAGTTCTTC.

This clonotype has ten or more counts. The rearrangement links TRBV29-1 to TRBJ2-6; 9 bases line up with TRBD1. This CDR3 is 17 amino acids long. The germline V gene encodes CDR1 SQVTM and CDR2 ANQGSEA. Germline trimming cut 3 bases from V and 4 bases from J; bases unmatched to any gene: 10. The CDR3 DNA follows: TGCAGCGTTGACGGGGGACAGGGAGGATCCGGGGCCAACGTCCTGACTTTC. Protein: CSVDGGQGGSGANVLTF.

This clonotype was observed at least ten times. This chain links TRBV7-9 with TRBJ1-2; tentative D call: TRBD1 (6 bases). Between the trimmed V and J ends, which lost 1 base and 7 bases, there was a span of 13 bases. This CDR3 is 14 amino acids long. Germline loops: CDR1 SEHNR, CDR2 FQNEAQ (reference sequence). The CDR3 nucleotides read TGTGCCAGCAGCTTAGTTTGGGACAAGGCTGGCTACACCTTC. Translated: CASSLVWDKAGYTF.

This clonotype was observed at least ten times. The CDR3 sequence is CASSEAGHEQYF. CDR3 DNA sequence: TGTGCCAGCAGTGAAGCGGGCCACGAGCAGTACTTC. This rearrangement joins TRBV6-1 to TRBJ2-7; D not certain. The ends were cut back, 0 bases at V and 5 bases at J, with 5 bases in the middle. CDR1 is MNHNS, CDR2 SASEGT, per germline. The length of the CDR3 is 12 residues.

This clonotype was picked up many times. This chain links TRBV20-1 with TRBJ1-1; weak D call: TRBD1 (6 bases). Looked up from germline, CDR1 is DFQATT and CDR2 is SNEGSKA (reference sequence). This CDR3 is 13 amino acids long. Trimming left V 0 bases short and J 5 bases short, with 10 bases between. The CDR3 loop is CSARDPRGTEAFF. For the CDR3, the DNA is TGCAGTGCTAGAGATCCGAGGGGGACTGAAGCTTTCTTT.

Many counts were recorded for this clonotype. The chain combines TRBV4-3 with TRBJ1-1; no clear D gene. Germline-derived CDR1 and CDR2 are LGHNA and YSLEER. Trimming pared 0 bases from V and 0 bases from J, leaving 2 bases between. The CDR3 consists of 13 residues. The CDR3 DNA follows: TGCGCCAGCAGCCAAGACCTGAACACTGAAGCTTTCTTT. Translated: CASSQDLNTEAFF.

This clonotype was seen ten or more times. This chain connects TRBV23-1 to TRBJ1-5; no clear D gene. TRBV23-1 is marked as an open reading frame, function uncertain. V gave up 0 bases and J gave up 7 bases, with 13 bases separating them. The CDR3 has 15 residues. In DNA form, the CDR3 reads TGCGCCAGCAGTCAATCGAAGACGTCGGACCAGCCCCAGCATTTT. Its protein is CASSQSKTSDQPQHF.

This clonotype was counted ten times or more. The chain recombines TRBV5-1 with TRBJ1-1; TRBD1 aligns across 8 bases. This CDR3 is 13 amino acids long. Germline CDR1 SGHRS, CDR2 YFSETQ. The V gene end was trimmed by 4 bases and the J gene end by 5 bases; junction bases not matched to a gene: 4. DNA of the CDR3: TGCGCCAGCAGCCCAGGGGGCAAGACTGAAGCTTTCTTT. Its protein is CASSPGGKTEAFF.

This clonotype has ten or more counts. The chain joins TRBV5-1 to TRBJ2-3; D is possibly TRBD2 (6 bases). The germline V and J ends were trimmed by 4 bases and 2 bases, with 11 bases remaining between them. There are 14 residues in the CDR3. The germline gives CDR1 SGHRS, CDR2 YFSETQ. CDR3 loop: CASSPGTATDTQYF. Written as DNA, the CDR3 is TGCGCCAGCAGCCCCGGGACTGCCACAGATACGCAGTATTTT.

This clonotype was seen many times. This rearrangement joins TRBV7-6 to TRBJ1-4, with unresolved D. The CDR3 is made up of 13 amino acids. The germline gives CDR1 SGHVS, CDR2 FNYEAQ. V dropped 5 bases and J dropped 5 bases, with 9 bases sitting between them. This CDR3 reads CASSTRTNEKLFF. The DNA for the CDR3 is TGTGCCAGCAGCACACGGACGAATGAAAAACTGTTTTTT.

The sample holds many counts of this clonotype. This chain uses TRBV27 with TRBJ2-1; the D gene could be TRBD1 or TRBD2 (5 bases each). The V end was cut by 5 bases, the J end by 7 bases, with 24 bases between. Germline V gene sequence: CDR1 MNHEY, CDR2 SMNVEV (reference sequence). The CDR3 extends over 17 amino acids. The CDR3 sequence: CASSGLGAPGGLNEQFF. The CDR3 DNA sequence: TGTGCCAGCAGTGGGCTCGGGGCTCCCGGCGGGTTAAATGAGCAGTTCTTC.

This clonotype was seen many times. V is TRBV6-1 and J is TRBJ1-1; D is unclear. CDR1 MNHNS and CDR2 SASEGT come from the germline V gene. The V and J ends lost 2 bases and 1 base respectively, with 11 bases between them. There are 15 residues in the CDR3. CDR3 bases: TGTGCCAGCAGTGAATTAGGAGGGCGGAACACTGAAGCTTTCTTT. Residues: CASSELGGRNTEAFF.

This chain connects TRBV12-3 or TRBV12-4 to TRBJ2-5; 9 positions agree with TRBD2. This CDR3 is 13 amino acids long. The V and J ends lost 5 bases and 4 bases, in that order; junction bases with no gene match: 2. CDR3: CASSPAGGETQYF. The CDR3 coding sequence is TGTGCCAGCAGTCCAGCGGGAGGAGAGACCCAGTACTTC.